This T cell receptor (beta chain) is drawn from a study of T cells in Graves' hyperthyroidism and ophthalmopathy. Uncontrolled infection, other autoimmune disease, pregnancy or lactation led to exclusion. RNA transcripts were the template for amplifying TCR beta CDR3 regions. RT-PCR in the first round (using the HTBI primer set) targeted the TCR CDR3. TCRdb ran MiXCR on the multiplex PCR reads and lists one entry per CDR3 protein. The sample carries about 760,000 distinct CDR3 sequences, about 35% recorded once. This CDR3 comprises 14 residues. The V gene's germline CDR1 is SEHNR and CDR2 FQNEAQ (reference sequence). Losses at the gene ends were 8 bases for V and 8 bases for J; bases not matched to a gene: 5.

The gene calls are TRBV7-9 and TRBJ1-6; 11 bases align to TRBD1. Sequenced material: blood. This clonotype originated in a woman in her forties with Graves' hyperthyroidism. The CDR3 spells CASPGTGGDSPLHF. DNA of the CDR3: TGTGCCAGCCCGGGGACAGGGGGTGATTCACCCCTCCACTTT.